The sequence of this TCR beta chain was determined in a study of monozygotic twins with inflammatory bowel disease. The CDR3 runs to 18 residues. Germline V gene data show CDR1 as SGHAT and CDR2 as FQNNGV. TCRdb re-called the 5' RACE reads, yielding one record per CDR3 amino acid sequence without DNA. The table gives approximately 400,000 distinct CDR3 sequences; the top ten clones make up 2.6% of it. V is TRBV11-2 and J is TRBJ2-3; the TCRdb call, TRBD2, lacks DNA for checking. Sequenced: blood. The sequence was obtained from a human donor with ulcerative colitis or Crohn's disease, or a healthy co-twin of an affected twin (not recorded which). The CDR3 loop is CASSLWPSGGLSTDTQYF.